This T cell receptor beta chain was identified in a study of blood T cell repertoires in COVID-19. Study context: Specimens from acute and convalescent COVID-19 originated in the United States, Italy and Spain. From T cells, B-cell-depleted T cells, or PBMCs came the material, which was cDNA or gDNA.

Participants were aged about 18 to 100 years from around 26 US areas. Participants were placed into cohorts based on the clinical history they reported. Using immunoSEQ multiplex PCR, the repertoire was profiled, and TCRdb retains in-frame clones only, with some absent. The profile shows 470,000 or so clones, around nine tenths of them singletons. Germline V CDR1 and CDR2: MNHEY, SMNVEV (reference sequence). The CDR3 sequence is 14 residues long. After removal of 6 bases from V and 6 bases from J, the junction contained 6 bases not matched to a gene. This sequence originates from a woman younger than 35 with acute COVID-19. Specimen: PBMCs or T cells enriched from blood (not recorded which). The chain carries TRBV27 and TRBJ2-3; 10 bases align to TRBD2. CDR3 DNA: TGTGCCAGCAGACCTCTAGCGGGAGCTGATACGCAGTATTTT. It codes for CASRPLAGADTQYF.